This TCR beta chain was sequenced for a study of regulatory T cells in long-lasting Graves disease. Study overall: Antithyroid drugs had been taken under 3 months by newly diagnosed Graves' patients.

This clonotype turned up a few times. Documented time point: newly diagnosed GD, antithyroid drugs for less than 3 months. The authors made the TCR library using RNA they extracted from PBMCs. V was clipped by 0 bases and J by 3 bases, with 14 bases between them. CDR1 is SQVTM and CDR2 is ANQGSEA in the germline V gene. The CDR3 is 15 amino acids. Both iRepertoire HTBI primers and Arm-PCR of CDR3 regions were used to build the TCR beta libraries. TCRdb ran MiXCR on the multiplex PCR reads and lists one entry per CDR3 protein. The sample consists of roughly 400,000 distinct CDR3 sequences, 15% of them appearing once. A further study also used this sample, focusing on T cells in Graves' hyperthyroidism and ophthalmopathy. Turning to that study: Graves' hyperthyroidism was deemed stable absent ophthalmopathy progression within 18 months.

The TCR sequence derives from a woman in her thirties or forties with Graves disease. The gene calls are TRBV29-1 and TRBJ2-5; D not certain. The input for sequencing was peripheral blood mononuclear cells (PBMCs), taken at new diagnosis, from a patient treated with antithyroid drugs. CDR3 bases: TGCAGCGTTGAAGATCGGAATAGCATTAAAGAGACCCAGTACTTC. This codes for CSVEDRNSIKETQYF. Looking up the rest from reference TRBV29-1 and TRBJ2-5 gives the full variable domain: SAVISQKPSRDICQRGTSLTIQCQVDSQVTMMFWYRQQPGQSLTLIATANQGSEATYESGFVIDKFPISRPNLTFSTLTVSNMSPEDSSIYLCSVEDRNSIKETQYFGPGTRLLVL.